This TCR beta chain comes out of a study of T cell responses to AZD1222 COVID-19 vaccine (dated by TCRdb to about 2021). In terms of the full investigation: AZD1222 recipients with second doses at about 4 weeks or about 12 weeks were pooled, because spike-specific TCR depth and breadth did not differ between schedules. A total of 233 trial participants underwent TCR sequencing, of whom nearly 210 received two doses of AZD1222 and about 25 received two doses of the MenACWY control vaccine. Trial participants were enrolled by age into 18-55, 56-69 and 70-plus year subgroups, with approximately 150, 30 and 60 TCR-sequenced participants respectively.

With respect to this clone: Its recognized antigen is unknown. No quality values exist for individual bases; no much larger clone is one base distant.

Paper-wide results and their limitations: Spike-specific TCR breadth and depth rose significantly after two AZD1222 doses compared with day 0 and with MenACWY recipients. Conclusions about previously exposed vaccinees were limited because only 5 or 6 AZD1222 recipients were SARS-CoV-2 seropositive at baseline. The whole spike protein was spanned by vaccine-associated CD4 TCRs, and dominant responses were seen in regions 160-218 and 743-854. Participants were mostly white British and included more females than males, and it was suggested by the authors that clonal diversity may have been underestimated. The 56-69-year group was small, and its depth increase did not reach significance, likely because of low power. Epitopes outside the regions mutated in the B.1.351 and B.1.1.7 variants were reportedly recognized by nearly half of the unique spike-specific TCRs. Because no samples from the day 14 peak response were available, repertoires could be characterized only after the peak T cell response.

The CDR3 numbers 15 residues from cysteine through phenylalanine. CDR3 DNA is the only sequence kept; it has 45 bases, read in frame from the first base. Reading the germline V gene (reference sequence) gives CDR1 DFQATT and CDR2 SNEGSKA. The junction shows trimming of 3 bases on V and 0 bases on J, and the gene matches do not reach 5 bases of it. The CDR3 regions of human TCRbeta chains were analyzed by immunosequencing. The paper's data handling went like this. Repertoire TCRs were checked for matches against a reference library of SARS-CoV-2-specific TCRs that had been generated using the MIRA antigen-specificity platform. Breadth was defined as the fraction of unique TCRs that were SARS-CoV-2-associated. Depth was defined as the fraction of total T cells that were SARS-CoV-2-associated. Each spike-specific TCR was assigned to its reactive spike region and to a CD4 or CD8 class using the MIRA data. Log10-transformed breadth and depth values were compared by one-way ANOVA with Sidak's multiple comparisons tests. The immuneACCESS repertoire file appears here via TCRdb, limited to in-frame rearrangements. These files lack a portion of the clones; in checked studies, under half of the deficit traces to unresolved V genes, and the cause of the others is not known. V and J calls and clone size are as listed in that table; D and trimming were resolved from the DNA. Here the sample has around 130,000 clones; more than 70% occur a single time. Jointly, the top ten make up around 12% of the sample.

This sample's time point label indicates: baseline before first vaccination. Samples from vaccinated people were obtained from the UK trials COV001 and COV002, which included a single-blind randomized controlled phase 2/3 trial of AZD1222 (ChAdOx1 nCoV-19) in healthy adults. For TCRbeta chain sequencing, PBMC samples from trial participants were taken at day 0 and at day 28 after the second dose. This sequence originates from an adult in good health. The sample was peripheral blood, taken on day 0 of AZD1222 vaccination. The sequence joins TRBV20-1 to TRBJ2-7; 10 nucleotides in the junction match TRBD2. The CDR3 sequence is CSASALAGDSYEQYF. In nucleotide form, the sequence is TGCAGTGCTAGTGCGCTAGCGGGAGACTCCTACGAGCAGTACTTC.